This TCR beta chain appears in the sequencing data of a study of OX40 agonist ivuxolimab in advanced cancers. Overall study context: In three patients, partial responses were observed, one with hepatocellular carcinoma and two with cutaneous melanoma.

The CDR3 covers 14 residues. The ends lost 10 bases at V and 7 bases at J; junction bases unmatched: 13. Germline lookup yields CDR1 MDHEN and CDR2 SYDVKM. Libraries were prepared by immunoSEQ multiplex PCR; TCRdb keeps only in-frame clonotypes and omits some of them. The top ten hold 2.5% of the sample, which has around 74,000 clones, about 90% seen once. This sample comprised CD4+ or CD8+ T cells sorted from blood, obtained in a trial of the OX40 agonist ivuxolimab. The chain uses TRBV28 and TRBJ1-2; 9 bases map to TRBD1. The TCR was taken from an adult with an advanced solid tumor such as melanoma, head and neck, liver or kidney cancer. The DNA for the CDR3 is TGTGCCACCCGCACAGGGGGCGCATGGACTGGCTACACCTTC. Its translation: CATRTGGAWTGYTF.